This TCR beta chain was documented in a study of cytomegalovirus exposure and HLA in healthy donors. Comment on this clone: Its antigen is currently unknown.

CDR3 length: 14 residues. The V gene lost 1 base and the J gene lost 0 bases, with 7 bases spanning the gap. Germline lookup yields CDR1 SEHNR and CDR2 FQNEAQ (reference sequence). In the PCR, 60 Vbeta and 13 Jbeta primers were used. Sequencing was performed with immunoSEQ multiplex PCR; in TCRdb, only in-frame clones are kept and a portion is missing. This repertoire shows some 56,000 clones, roughly 80% found once; its top ten account for 3% to 4.5%. Study conclusions and caveats: Further analysis, carried out later, found HLA-associated TCR beta chains more clonally expanded than equally common other chains. Using the classifier, cytomegalovirus status was reportedly diagnosed with high specificity and sensitivity.

The chain couples TRBV7-9 to TRBJ2-7; D gene unclear. The material sequenced was PBMCs. The TCR comes from a woman aged 35 to 49 in good health and CMV-seronegative. Here the CDR3 DNA reads TGTGCCAGCAGCTTAGGTCAGTACTCCTACGAGCAGTACTTC. This gives the protein CASSLGQYSYEQYF.